This entry lists 25 T cell receptor beta chains sequenced from one sample in a study of chemoradiotherapy in HPV16-positive cancers. The table came from immunoSEQ multiplex PCR; TCRdb's copy has only in-frame clones and leaves some out. The sample lists under 7,500 clones; 65% to 80% were seen once. This specimen was tumor tissue, taken from a patient who underwent chemoradiotherapy. The source of these receptors is a human donor with HPV-associated anogenital cancer.

V usage is TRBV19 and J usage is TRBJ2-5; 10 bases are shared with TRBD2. Germline loops: CDR1 LNHDA, CDR2 SQIVND (reference sequence). After removal of 11 bases from V and 5 bases from J, the junction contained 11 bases not matched to a gene. This CDR3 comprises 14 residues. In DNA, the CDR3 is TGTGCCGCGAGCCCAACTAGCGGGGTTGAGACCCAGTACTTC. As protein: CAASPTSGVETQYF.

The chain employs TRBV5-6 and TRBJ1-2; the D gene is possibly TRBD1 (6 bases). Between the trimmed V and J ends, which lost 4 bases and 6 bases, there was a span of 13 bases. The CDR3 is 13 residues long. Germline-derived CDR1 and CDR2 are SGHDT and YYEEEE. This chain's CDR3 is CASSDDRLHGYTF. Here the CDR3 DNA reads TGTGCCAGCAGCGACGACAGGCTCCATGGCTACACCTTC.

The chain joins TRBV6-1 to TRBJ1-2; the match to TRBD1 covers 7 bases. V was pared by 10 bases and J by 8 bases, with 13 bases of the junction left unmatched. Germline lookup yields CDR1 MNHNS and CDR2 SASEGT. This CDR3 is 13 amino acids long. CDR3 coding DNA: TGTGCCACCCGGGGACAGTCAGCGAGGGGCTACACCTTC. Residues: CATRGQSARGYTF.

The chain couples TRBV18 to TRBJ2-7, with D uncertain. The V gene lost 1 base and the J gene lost 5 bases, with 9 bases spanning the gap. Germline V CDR1 and CDR2: KGHSH, LQKENI. This CDR3 is built from 13 residues. In nucleotides, the CDR3 is TGTGCCAGCTCACCACAGGGAAAGAACGAGCAGTACTTC. Protein: CASSPQGKNEQYF.

The V gene is TRBV19, the J gene TRBJ1-1; no clear D gene. Germline loops: CDR1 LNHDA, CDR2 SQIVND (reference sequence). CDR3 length: 13 amino acids. Trimming took off 1 base at V and 0 bases at J, with 3 bases between the two ends. The CDR3 coding sequence is TGTGCCAGTAGTATAGGGATGAACACTGAAGCTTTCTTT. Translating it yields CASSIGMNTEAFF.

J is TRBJ2-2 and V is TRBV27; a possible D gene is TRBD1 (5 bases). Between the trimmed V and J ends, which lost 6 bases and 2 bases, there was a span of 10 bases. Germline loops: CDR1 MNHEY, CDR2 SMNVEV (reference sequence). The CDR3 runs 14 residues. The CDR3 protein is CASSKGINTGELFF. CDR3 DNA: TGTGCCAGCAGCAAGGGGATCAACACCGGGGAGCTGTTTTTT.

The rearrangement uses TRBV7-2 and TRBJ2-5; 9 bases are shared with TRBD2. Germline V gene sequence: CDR1 SGHTA, CDR2 FQGNSA. The CDR3 loop spans 15 amino acids. Losses at the gene ends were 1 base for V and 2 bases for J; bases not matched to a gene: 2. The CDR3, as DNA: TGTGCCAGCAGCTTAGATGCGGGGGGGCAAGAGACCCAGTACTTC. It encodes CASSLDAGGQETQYF.

The chain employs TRBV6-6 and TRBJ1-3; D not certain. With 7 bases removed from V and 2 bases from J, the gap between germline ends came to 6 bases. This CDR3 region has 12 residues. Germline CDR1 MNHNY, CDR2 SVGAGI (reference sequence). Here the CDR3 DNA reads TGTGCCAGCATGGAGACTGGAAACACCATATATTTT. Its protein product is CASMETGNTIYF.

This clone was observed once. The chain recombines TRBV4-1 with TRBJ2-7; possibly TRBD1 for D (5 bases). Looked up from germline, CDR1 is MGHRA and CDR2 is YSYEKL. There are 15 residues in the CDR3. The germline V and J ends were trimmed by 1 base and 2 bases, with 12 bases remaining between them. As DNA, the CDR3 is TGCGCCAGCAGCCAAGCACCGACAGATGCCTACGAGCAGTACTTC. Encoded protein: CASSQAPTDAYEQYF.

This clone was seen a handful of times. The V gene is TRBV29-1, the J gene TRBJ1-1; perhaps TRBD1 as D (5 bases). The CDR3 is 13 residues long. CDR1 is SQVTM and CDR2 is ANQGSEA in the germline V gene. V gave up 6 bases and J gave up 6 bases, with 17 bases separating them. CDR3 nucleotides: TGCAGCGTCATCGTCCAGGGAAGGGCTGAAGCTTTCTTT. Amino acid sequence: CSVIVQGRAEAFF.

The gene calls are TRBV18 and TRBJ2-2, with D perhaps TRBD1 (5 bases). The CDR3 has 15 amino acids. Germline-derived CDR1 and CDR2 are KGHSH and LQKENI. V lost 1 base and J 6 bases, leaving 12 bases between the germline ends. CDR3 in DNA: TGTGCCAGCTCACCACTACTCGCAGGGTCCGGGGAGCTGTTTTTT. Encoded protein: CASSPLLAGSGELFF.

The chain links TRBV25-1 to TRBJ2-2; 9 positions agree with TRBD1. Germline lookup yields CDR1 MGHDK and CDR2 SYGVNS. CDR3 length: 16 amino acids. Trimming at V came to 2 bases and at J to 5 bases, leaving 6 bases not matched to a gene. The CDR3 here is CASSEGDREWTGELFF. For the CDR3, the DNA is TGTGCCAGCAGTGAAGGGGACAGGGAATGGACCGGGGAGCTGTTTTTT.

The CDR3 spells CAWGRQRASYGYTF. The DNA of the CDR3 is TGTGCCTGGGGTCGCCAGCGGGCCTCTTATGGCTACACCTTC. The J gene is TRBJ1-2, the V gene TRBV30, with D unresolved. V was cut by 5 bases and J by 5 bases, with 18 bases left in between. Germline assignment: CDR1 GTSNPN and CDR2 SVGIG (reference sequence). This CDR3 is 14 amino acids long.

This chain connects TRBV4-2 to TRBJ2-5; the D is unclear. V was cut by 0 bases and J by 3 bases, with 2 bases left in between. Germline V gene data show CDR1 as LGHNA and CDR2 as YNFKEQ. The CDR3 covers 12 residues. CDR3 amino acids: CASSQEEETQYF. The DNA of the CDR3 is TGTGCCAGCAGCCAAGAAGAAGAGACCCAGTACTTC.

The rearrangement joins TRBV11-1 to TRBJ2-5; 10 nucleotides match TRBD1. Germline CDR1 reads SGHAT; CDR2 reads FQDESV (reference sequence). V lost 4 bases and J lost 3; bases outside the gene matches: 2. The CDR3 has 14 residues. CDR3 nucleotides: TGTGCCAGCAGCTCGACAGGGGGCGAAGAGACCCAGTACTTC. This translates into CASSSTGGEETQYF.

The chain carries TRBV6-6 and TRBJ2-1; 8 bases agree with TRBD2. The CDR3 has 14 amino acids. Germline CDR1 MNHNY, CDR2 SVGAGI (reference sequence). With 2 bases clipped from V and 9 bases from J, the junction kept 6 bases outside the gene matches. DNA of the CDR3: TGTGCCAGCAGTTACGGGACTAGTCAGACTGAGCAGTTCTTC. It translates to CASSYGTSQTEQFF.

This chain uses TRBV4-1 with TRBJ2-7; the D is unclear. The CDR3 sequence is 13 residues long. With 2 bases removed from V and 4 bases from J, the gap between germline ends came to 9 bases. CDR1 is MGHRA, CDR2 YSYEKL, per germline. The chain's CDR3 is CASSQSVMYEQYF. The CDR3 nucleotides are TGCGCCAGCAGCCAATCGGTTATGTACGAGCAGTACTTC.

Concerning this clone: The junction does not match germline at one end; this may be a read error. This rearrangement joins TRBV7-7 to TRBJ2-1; D perhaps matches TRBD1 (6 bases). CDR1 SSHAT and CDR2 FNYEAQ come from the germline V gene (reference sequence). This CDR3 region has 15 residues. The CDR3 sequence: CASSLGRRGGNEQFF. CDR3 sequence (DNA): TGTGCTAGCAGCTTAGGTCGCAGGGGCGGGAATGAGCAGTTCTTC.

The gene calls are TRBV6-5 and TRBJ2-3; D unresolved. This CDR3 is 14 amino acids long. CDR1 is MNHEY, CDR2 SVGAGI, per germline. V shed 6 bases and J shed 3 bases, with 13 bases lying between them. This CDR3 is CASSPMGRTDTQYF. In nucleotides, the CDR3 is TGTGCCAGCAGCCCTATGGGAAGGACAGATACGCAGTATTTT.

The V call is TRBV13, the J call TRBJ1-2, with a weak D call TRBD1 (6 bases). The CDR3 is 15 amino acids. The V and J ends lost 0 bases and 6 bases respectively, with 14 bases between them. Germline V gene lookup returns CDR1 PRHDT and CDR2 FYEKMQ (reference sequence). Here the CDR3 DNA reads TGTGCCAGCAGCTTAGGCAGGGGTCCGGGTGATGGCTACACCTTC. It specifies CASSLGRGPGDGYTF.

V and J are TRBV5-1 and TRBJ2-2; D is perhaps TRBD1 (5 bases). The CDR3 loop spans 18 amino acids. CDR1 is SGHRS, CDR2 YFSETQ, per germline. Trimming left V 1 base short and J 0 bases short, with 16 bases between. Written as DNA, the CDR3 is TGCGCCAGCAGCTTGAGATCCCCGACAGATTCGAACACCGGGGAGCTGTTTTTT. It specifies CASSLRSPTDSNTGELFF.

V gene TRBV5-4 combines with J gene TRBJ1-4; 8 bases align to TRBD1. Unmatched junction bases numbered 18, after V lost 4 bases and J lost 7 bases. The CDR3 length is 18 residues. Germline V gives CDR1 SGHNT, CDR2 YYREEE (reference sequence). The chain's CDR3 is CASSRGAGQAGNIEKLFF. The CDR3 DNA reads as TGTGCCAGCAGCCGGGGGGCGGGACAGGCGGGCAACATTGAAAAACTGTTTTTT.

CDR3 coding DNA: TGTGCCAGCAGTGGGGGTCTCTACAATGAGCAGTTCTTC. It yields the protein CASSGGLYNEQFF. The chain is built from TRBV27 and TRBJ2-1; perhaps D is TRBD1 or TRBD2 (5 bases each). With 5 bases removed from V and 3 bases from J, the gap between germline ends came to 8 bases. The CDR3 is 13 amino acids. CDR1 and CDR2 from the germline V gene are MNHEY and SMNVEV (reference sequence).

The chain couples TRBV7-2 to TRBJ1-2; tentative D call: TRBD1 (6 bases). V was cut by 2 bases and J by 0 bases, with 13 bases left in between. The CDR3 runs 16 residues. Germline CDR1 is SGHTA and CDR2 is FQGNSA. The CDR3 loop reads CASSLYQGTSNYGYTF. The CDR3 DNA follows: TGTGCCAGCAGCTTATATCAGGGGACTTCTAACTATGGCTACACCTTC.

CDR3 DNA: TGTGCCAGCTCACCCGAGGGCACTGAAGCTTTCTTT. Amino acid sequence: CASSPEGTEAFF. The chain is built from TRBV18 and TRBJ1-1; D gene uncertain. This CDR3 spans 12 amino acids. V was clipped by 3 bases and J by 4 bases, with 6 bases between them. Germline V gives CDR1 KGHSH, CDR2 LQKENI. The full variable domain, in which reference TRBV18 and TRBJ1-1 provide the parts outside the CDR3, is NAGVMQNPRHLVRRRGQEARLRCSPMKGHSHVYWYRQLPEEGLKFMVYLQKENIIDESGMPKERFSAEFPKEGPSILRIQQVVRGDSAAYFCASSPEGTEAFFGQGTRLTVV.